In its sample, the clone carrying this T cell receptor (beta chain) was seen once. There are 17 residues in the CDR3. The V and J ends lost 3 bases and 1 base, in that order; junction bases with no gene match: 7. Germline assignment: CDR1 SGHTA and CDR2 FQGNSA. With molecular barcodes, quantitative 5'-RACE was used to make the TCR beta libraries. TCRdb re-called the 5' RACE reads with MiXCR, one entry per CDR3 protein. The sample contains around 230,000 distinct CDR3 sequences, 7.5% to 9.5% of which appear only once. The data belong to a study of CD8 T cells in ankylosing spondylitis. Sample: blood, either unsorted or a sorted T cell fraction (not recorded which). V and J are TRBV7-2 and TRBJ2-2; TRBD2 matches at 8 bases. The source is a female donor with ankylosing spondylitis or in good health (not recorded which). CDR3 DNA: TGTGCCAGCAGCTTGTTCGGTAGCGGGGTGAACACCGGGGAGCTGTTTTTT. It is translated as CASSLFGSGVNTGELFF.